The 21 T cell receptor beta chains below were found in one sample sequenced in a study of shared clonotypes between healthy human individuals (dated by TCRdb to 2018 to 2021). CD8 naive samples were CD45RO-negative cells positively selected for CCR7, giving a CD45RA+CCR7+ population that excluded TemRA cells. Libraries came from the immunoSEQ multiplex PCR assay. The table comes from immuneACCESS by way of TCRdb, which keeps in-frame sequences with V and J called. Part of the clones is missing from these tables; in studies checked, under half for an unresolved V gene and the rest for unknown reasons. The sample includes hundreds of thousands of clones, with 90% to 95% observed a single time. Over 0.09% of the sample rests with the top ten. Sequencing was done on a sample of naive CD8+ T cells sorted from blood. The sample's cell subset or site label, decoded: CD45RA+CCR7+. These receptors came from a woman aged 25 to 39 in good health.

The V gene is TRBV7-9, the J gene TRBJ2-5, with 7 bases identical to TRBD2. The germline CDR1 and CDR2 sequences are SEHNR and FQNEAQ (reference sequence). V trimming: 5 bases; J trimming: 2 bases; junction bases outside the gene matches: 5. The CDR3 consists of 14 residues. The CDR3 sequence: CASSPERDQETQYF. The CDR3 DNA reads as TGTGCCAGCAGCCCTGAGCGGGATCAAGAGACCCAGTACTTC.

Here the CDR3 reads CASSSPREGRGGNTIYF. For the CDR3, the DNA is TGTGCCAGCAGTTCCCCAAGGGAGGGGCGAGGGGGAAACACCATATATTTT. The chain combines TRBV28 with TRBJ1-3, with D perhaps TRBD1 (5 bases). The V gene lost 4 bases and the J gene lost 4 bases, with 20 bases spanning the gap. Germline assignment: CDR1 MDHEN and CDR2 SYDVKM. The CDR3 totals 17 residues. Based on the CDR3 plus reference TRBV28 and TRBJ1-3, the full variable domain is DVKVTQSSRYLVKRTGEKVFLECVQDMDHENMFWYRQDPGLGLRLIYFSYDVKMKEKGDIPEGYSVSREKKERFSLILESASTNQTSMYLCASSSPREGRGGNTIYFGEGSWLTVV.

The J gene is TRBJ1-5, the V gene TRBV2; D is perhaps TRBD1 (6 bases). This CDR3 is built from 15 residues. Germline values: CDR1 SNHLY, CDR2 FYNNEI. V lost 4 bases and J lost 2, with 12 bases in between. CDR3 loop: CASSVRGEGNQPQHF. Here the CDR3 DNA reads TGTGCCAGCAGTGTTAGGGGGGAGGGCAATCAGCCCCAGCATTTT.

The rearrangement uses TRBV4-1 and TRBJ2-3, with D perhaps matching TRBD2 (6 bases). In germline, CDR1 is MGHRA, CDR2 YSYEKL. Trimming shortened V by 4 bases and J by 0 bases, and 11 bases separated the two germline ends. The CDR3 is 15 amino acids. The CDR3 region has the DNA TGCGCCAGCAGCCCCGCGGGACGGAGCACAGATACGCAGTATTTT. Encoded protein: CASSPAGRSTDTQYF.

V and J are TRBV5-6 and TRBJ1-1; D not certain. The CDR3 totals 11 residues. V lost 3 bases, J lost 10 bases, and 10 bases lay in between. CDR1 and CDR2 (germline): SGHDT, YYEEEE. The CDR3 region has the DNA TGTGCCAGCAGCTCAAGCGGGATAGCTTTCTTT. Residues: CASSSSGIAFF.

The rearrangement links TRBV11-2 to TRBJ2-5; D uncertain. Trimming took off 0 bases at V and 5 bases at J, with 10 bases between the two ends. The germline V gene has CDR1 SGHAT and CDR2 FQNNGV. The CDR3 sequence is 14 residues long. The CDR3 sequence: CASSLEFQEETQYF. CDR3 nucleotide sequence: TGTGCCAGCAGCTTAGAGTTTCAGGAGGAGACCCAGTACTTC.

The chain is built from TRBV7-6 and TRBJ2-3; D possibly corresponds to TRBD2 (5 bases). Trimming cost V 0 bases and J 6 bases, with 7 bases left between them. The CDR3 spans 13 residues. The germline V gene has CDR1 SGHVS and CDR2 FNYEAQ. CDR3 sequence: CASSLARVDTQYF. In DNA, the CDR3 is TGTGCCAGCAGCTTAGCGAGGGTCGATACGCAGTATTTT.

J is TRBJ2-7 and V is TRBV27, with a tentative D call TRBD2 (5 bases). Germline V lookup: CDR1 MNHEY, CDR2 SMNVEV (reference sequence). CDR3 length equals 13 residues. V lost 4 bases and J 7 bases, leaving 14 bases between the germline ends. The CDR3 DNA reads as TGTGCCAGCAGTTACGAGGGCCCGGGGGAGCAGTACTTC. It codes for CASSYEGPGEQYF.

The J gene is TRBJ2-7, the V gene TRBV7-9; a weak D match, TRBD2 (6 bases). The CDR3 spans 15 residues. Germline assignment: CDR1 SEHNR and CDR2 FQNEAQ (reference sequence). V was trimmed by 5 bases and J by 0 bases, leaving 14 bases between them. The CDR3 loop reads CASSPAGGSSYEQYF. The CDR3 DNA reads TGTGCCAGCAGCCCCGCCGGAGGGAGCTCCTACGAGCAGTACTTC.

The CDR3 DNA reads as TGTGCCAGCAGCCATACAGGGGCCCAGGGTTACGAGCAGTACTTC. It translates to CASSHTGAQGYEQYF. V and J are TRBV5-6 and TRBJ2-7; TRBD1 matches 7 bases. CDR1 and CDR2 from the germline V gene are SGHDT and YYEEEE. There are 15 residues in the CDR3. V lost 4 bases, J lost 4 bases, and 11 bases stayed unmatched.

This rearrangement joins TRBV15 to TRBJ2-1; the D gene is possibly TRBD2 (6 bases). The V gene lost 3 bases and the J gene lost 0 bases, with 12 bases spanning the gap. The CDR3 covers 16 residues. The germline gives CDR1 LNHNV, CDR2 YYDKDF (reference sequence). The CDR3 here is CATSSQASVSYNEQFF. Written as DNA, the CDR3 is TGTGCCACCAGCAGTCAAGCTAGCGTCTCCTACAATGAGCAGTTCTTC.

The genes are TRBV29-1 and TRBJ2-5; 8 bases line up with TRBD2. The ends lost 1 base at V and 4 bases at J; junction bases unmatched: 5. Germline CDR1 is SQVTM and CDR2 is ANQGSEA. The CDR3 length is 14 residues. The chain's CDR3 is CSVEAGGPVETQYF. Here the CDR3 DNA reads TGCAGCGTTGAAGCGGGAGGGCCGGTAGAGACCCAGTACTTC.

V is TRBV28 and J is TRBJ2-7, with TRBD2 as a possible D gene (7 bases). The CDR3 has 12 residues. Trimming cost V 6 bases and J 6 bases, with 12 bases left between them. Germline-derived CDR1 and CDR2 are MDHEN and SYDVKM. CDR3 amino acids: CASSFRGGEQYF. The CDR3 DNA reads TGTGCCAGCAGCTTTAGGGGGGGCGAGCAGTACTTC. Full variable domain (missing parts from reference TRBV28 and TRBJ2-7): DVKVTQSSRYLVKRTGEKVFLECVQDMDHENMFWYRQDPGLGLRLIYFSYDVKMKEKGDIPEGYSVSREKKERFSLILESASTNQTSMYLCASSFRGGEQYFGPGTRLTVT.

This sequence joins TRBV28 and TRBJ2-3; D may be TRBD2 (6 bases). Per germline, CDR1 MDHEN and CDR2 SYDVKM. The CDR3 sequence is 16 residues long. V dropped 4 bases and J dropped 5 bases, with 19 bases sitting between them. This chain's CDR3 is CASSSTTSRVGDTQYF. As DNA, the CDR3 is TGTGCCAGCAGTTCCACTACTAGCCGTGTTGGAGATACGCAGTATTTT. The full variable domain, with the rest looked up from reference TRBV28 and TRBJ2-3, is DVKVTQSSRYLVKRTGEKVFLECVQDMDHENMFWYRQDPGLGLRLIYFSYDVKMKEKGDIPEGYSVSREKKERFSLILESASTNQTSMYLCASSSTTSRVGDTQYFGPGTRLTVL.

The CDR3 DNA reads as TGCGCCAGCAGCCATCCCGACCAAAGCGGGAGGGTTAAGGATGAGCAGTTCTTC. It is translated as CASSHPDQSGRVKDEQFF. The V gene is TRBV4-1, the J gene TRBJ2-1; 10 positions match TRBD2. The CDR3 spans 18 residues. In germline, CDR1 is MGHRA, CDR2 YSYEKL. With 3 bases clipped from V and 8 bases from J, the junction kept 16 bases outside the gene matches.

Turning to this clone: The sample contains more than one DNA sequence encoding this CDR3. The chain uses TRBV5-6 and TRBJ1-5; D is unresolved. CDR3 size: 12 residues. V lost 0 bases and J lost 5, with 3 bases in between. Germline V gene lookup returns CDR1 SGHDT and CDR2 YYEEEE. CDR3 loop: CASSLGDQPQHF. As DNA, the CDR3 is TGTGCCAGCAGCTTGGGTGATCAGCCCCAGCATTTT. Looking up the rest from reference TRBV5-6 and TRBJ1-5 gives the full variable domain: DAGVTQSPTHLIKTRGQQVTLRCSPKSGHDTVSWYQQALGQGPQFIFQYYEEEERQRGNFPDRFSGHQFPNYSSELNVNALLLGDSALYLCASSLGDQPQHFGDGTRLSIL.

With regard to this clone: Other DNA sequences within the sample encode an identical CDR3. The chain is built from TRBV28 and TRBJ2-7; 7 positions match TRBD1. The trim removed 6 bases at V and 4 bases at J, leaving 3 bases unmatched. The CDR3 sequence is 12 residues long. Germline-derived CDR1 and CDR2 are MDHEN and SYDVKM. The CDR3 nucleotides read TGTGCCAGCAGCGAACAGGGGTACGAGCAGTACTTC. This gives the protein CASSEQGYEQYF.

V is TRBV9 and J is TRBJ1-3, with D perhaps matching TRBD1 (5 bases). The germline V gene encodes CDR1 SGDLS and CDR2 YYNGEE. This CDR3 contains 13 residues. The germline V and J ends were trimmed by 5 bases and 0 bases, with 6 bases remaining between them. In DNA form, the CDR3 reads TGTGCCAGCAGTGGGGGCTCTGGAAACACCATATATTTT. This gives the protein CASSGGSGNTIYF.

The CDR3 nucleotides are TGTGCCAGCAGTGTATTGGGGCCAGGCCCCTTGAACACTGAAGCTTTCTTT. It yields the protein CASSVLGPGPLNTEAFF. The rearrangement joins TRBV25-1 to TRBJ1-1; possible D gene TRBD1, 5 bases. The CDR3 is 17 residues long. From germline, CDR1 is MGHDK and CDR2 SYGVNS. The V gene lost 4 bases and the J gene lost 0 bases, with 18 bases spanning the gap. Full variable domain (missing parts from reference TRBV25-1 and TRBJ1-1): EADIYQTPRYLVIGTGKKITLECSQTMGHDKMYWYQQDPGMELHLIHYSYGVNSTEKGDLSSESTVSRIRTEHFPLTLESARPSHTSQYLCASSVLGPGPLNTEAFFGQGTRLTVV.

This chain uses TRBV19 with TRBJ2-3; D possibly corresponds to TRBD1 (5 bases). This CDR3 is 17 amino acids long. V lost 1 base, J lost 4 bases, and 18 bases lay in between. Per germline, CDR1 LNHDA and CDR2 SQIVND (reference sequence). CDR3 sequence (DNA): TGTGCCAGTAGTATAGGCGTGCTGAACAGGAGCCCAGATACGCAGTATTTT. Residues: CASSIGVLNRSPDTQYF.

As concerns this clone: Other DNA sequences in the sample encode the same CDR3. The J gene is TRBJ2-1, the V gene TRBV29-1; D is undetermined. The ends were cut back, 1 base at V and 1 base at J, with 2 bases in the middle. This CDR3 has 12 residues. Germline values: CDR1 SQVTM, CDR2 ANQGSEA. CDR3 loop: CSVEGSYNEQFF. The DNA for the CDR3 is TGCAGCGTTGAAGGGTCCTACAATGAGCAGTTCTTC.